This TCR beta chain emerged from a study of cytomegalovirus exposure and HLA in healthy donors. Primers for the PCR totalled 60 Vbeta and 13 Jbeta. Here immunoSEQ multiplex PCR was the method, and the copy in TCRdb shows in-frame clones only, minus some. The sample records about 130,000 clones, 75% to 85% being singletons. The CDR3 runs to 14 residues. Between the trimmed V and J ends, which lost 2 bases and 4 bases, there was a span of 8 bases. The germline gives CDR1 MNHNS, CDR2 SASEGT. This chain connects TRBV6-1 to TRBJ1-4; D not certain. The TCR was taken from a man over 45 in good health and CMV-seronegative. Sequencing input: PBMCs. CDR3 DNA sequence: TGTGCCAGCAGTGAACCCGGTTTTAATGAAAAACTGTTTTTT. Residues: CASSEPGFNEKLFF.